The sequence of this TCR beta chain was determined in a study of cytomegalovirus exposure and HLA in healthy donors. Study-level findings and limits: Immune exposure information comprised only CMV serostatus. Analyses of presence and absence presupposed an approximately uniform sequencing depth across donors.

As concerns this clone: The antigen remains undetermined.

The CDR3 has 14 residues. Trimming took off 4 bases at V and 2 bases at J, with 11 bases between the two ends. Germline CDR1 and CDR2: SNHLY and FYNNEI. The PCR used 60 Vbeta and 13 Jbeta primers. TCRdb keeps only in-frame clones here, not all; method: immunoSEQ multiplex PCR. The sample yields some 180,000 clones, approximately 70% seen once. This clonotype originated in a woman younger than 35 in good health and CMV-seropositive. Material: PBMCs. This rearrangement joins TRBV2 to TRBJ2-5, with D uncertain. The CDR3 DNA follows: TGTGCCAGCAGTGGAGCTTCCAGGCAAGAGACCCAGTACTTC. Amino acids: CASSGASRQETQYF.